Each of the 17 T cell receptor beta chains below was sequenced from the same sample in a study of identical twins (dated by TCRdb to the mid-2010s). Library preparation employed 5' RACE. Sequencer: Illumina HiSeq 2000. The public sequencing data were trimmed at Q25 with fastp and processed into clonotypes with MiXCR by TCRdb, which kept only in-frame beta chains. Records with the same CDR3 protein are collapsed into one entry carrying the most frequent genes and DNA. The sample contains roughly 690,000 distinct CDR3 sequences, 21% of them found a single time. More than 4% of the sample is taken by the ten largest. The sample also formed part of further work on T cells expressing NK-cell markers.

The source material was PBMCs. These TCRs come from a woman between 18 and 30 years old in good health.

The DNA for the CDR3 is TGCAGTGCCCGCGGACGGGGAGGCGGCTACACCTTC. Protein product: CSARGRGGGYTF. The V call is TRBV20-1, the J call TRBJ1-2; D not certain. The germline V gene has CDR1 DFQATT and CDR2 SNEGSKA (reference sequence). The CDR3 spans 12 residues. V was trimmed by 6 bases and J by 8 bases, leaving 16 bases between them.

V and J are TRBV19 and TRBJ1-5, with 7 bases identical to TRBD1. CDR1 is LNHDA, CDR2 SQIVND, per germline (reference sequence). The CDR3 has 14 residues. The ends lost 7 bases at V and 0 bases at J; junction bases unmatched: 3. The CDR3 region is CASTGTVSNQPQHF. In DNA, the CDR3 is TGTGCCAGTACGGGGACAGTTAGCAATCAGCCCCAGCATTTT.

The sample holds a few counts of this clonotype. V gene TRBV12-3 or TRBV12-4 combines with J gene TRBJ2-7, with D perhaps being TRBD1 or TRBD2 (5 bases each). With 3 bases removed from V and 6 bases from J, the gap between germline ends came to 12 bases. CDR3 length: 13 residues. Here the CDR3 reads CASSLMGVGEQYF. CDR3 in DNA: TGTGCCAGCAGTTTGATGGGGGTCGGCGAGCAGTACTTC.

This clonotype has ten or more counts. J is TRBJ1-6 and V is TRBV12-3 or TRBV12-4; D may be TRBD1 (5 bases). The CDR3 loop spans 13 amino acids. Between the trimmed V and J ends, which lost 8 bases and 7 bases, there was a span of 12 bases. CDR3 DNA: TGTGCCAGCGGGGGGACGGAAAATTCACCCCTCCACTTT. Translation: CASGGTENSPLHF.

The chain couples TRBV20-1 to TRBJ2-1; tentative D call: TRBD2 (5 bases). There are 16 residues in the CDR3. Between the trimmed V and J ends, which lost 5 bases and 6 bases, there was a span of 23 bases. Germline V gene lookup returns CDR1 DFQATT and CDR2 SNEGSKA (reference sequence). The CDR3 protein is CSAGGRGPPDSNEQFF. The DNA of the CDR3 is TGCAGTGCTGGAGGAAGAGGCCCCCCTGACTCCAATGAGCAGTTCTTC.

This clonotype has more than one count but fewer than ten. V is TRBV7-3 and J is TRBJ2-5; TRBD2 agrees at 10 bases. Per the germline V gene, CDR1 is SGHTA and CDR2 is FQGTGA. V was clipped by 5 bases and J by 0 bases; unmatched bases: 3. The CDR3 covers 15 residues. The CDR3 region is CASSLAGAYQETQYF. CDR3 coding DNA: TGTGCCAGCAGCCTAGCGGGGGCCTACCAAGAGACCCAGTACTTC.

CDR3 bases: TGTGCCAGCAGTTACTCGATTCCGGGGTGGGGAGAGACCCAGTACTTC. This translates into CASSYSIPGWGETQYF. The chain links TRBV6-5 to TRBJ2-5; the D gene is possibly TRBD2 (5 bases). V shed 0 bases and J shed 4 bases, with 15 bases lying between them. The CDR3 is 16 residues long. The germline V gene has CDR1 MNHEY and CDR2 SVGAGI.

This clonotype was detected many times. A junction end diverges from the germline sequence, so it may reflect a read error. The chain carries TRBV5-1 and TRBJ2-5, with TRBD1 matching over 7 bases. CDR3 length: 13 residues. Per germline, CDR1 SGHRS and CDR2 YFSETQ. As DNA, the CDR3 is TGTGCCAGCAGCACGGGACAGCAAGAGACCCAGTACTTC. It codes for CASSTGQQETQYF.

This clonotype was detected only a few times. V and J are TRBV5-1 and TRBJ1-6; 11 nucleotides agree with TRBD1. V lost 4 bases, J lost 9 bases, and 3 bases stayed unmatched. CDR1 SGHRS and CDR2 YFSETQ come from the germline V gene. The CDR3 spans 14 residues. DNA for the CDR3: TGCGCCAGCAGCCCGGACAGGGGGCCTTCACCCCTCCACTTT. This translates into CASSPDRGPSPLHF.

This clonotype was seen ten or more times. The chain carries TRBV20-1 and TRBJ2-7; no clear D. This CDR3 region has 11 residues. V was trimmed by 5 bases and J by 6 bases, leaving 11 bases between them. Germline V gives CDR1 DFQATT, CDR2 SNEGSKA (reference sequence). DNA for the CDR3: TGCAGTGCTCATTTATCCCCCGAGCAGTACTTC. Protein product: CSAHLSPEQYF.

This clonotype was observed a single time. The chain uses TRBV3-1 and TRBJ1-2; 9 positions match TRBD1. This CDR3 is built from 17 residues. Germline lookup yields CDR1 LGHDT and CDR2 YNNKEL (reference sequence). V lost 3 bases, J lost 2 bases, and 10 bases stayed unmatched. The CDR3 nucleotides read TGTGCCAGCAGCCACTGGGGACGGGGACAGGGCAACTATGGCTACACCTTC. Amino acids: CASSHWGRGQGNYGYTF.

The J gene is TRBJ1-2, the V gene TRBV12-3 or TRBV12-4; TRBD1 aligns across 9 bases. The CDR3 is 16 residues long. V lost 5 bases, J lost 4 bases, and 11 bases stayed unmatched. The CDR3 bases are TGTGCCAGCAGTCCCCAGACAGGGGGTAGTGGCTATGGCTACACCTTC. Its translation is CASSPQTGGSGYGYTF.

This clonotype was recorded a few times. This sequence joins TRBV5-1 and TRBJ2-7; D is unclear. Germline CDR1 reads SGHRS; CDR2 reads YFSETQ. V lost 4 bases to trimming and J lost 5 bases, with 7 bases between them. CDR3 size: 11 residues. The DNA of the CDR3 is TGCGCCAGCAGCGGGCAGGACGAGCAGTACTTC. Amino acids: CASSGQDEQYF.

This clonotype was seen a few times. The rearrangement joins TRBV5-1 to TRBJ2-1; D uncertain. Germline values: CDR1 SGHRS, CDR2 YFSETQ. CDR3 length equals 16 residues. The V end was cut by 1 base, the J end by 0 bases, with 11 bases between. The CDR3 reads CASSLFAVSSYNEQFF. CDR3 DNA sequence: TGCGCCAGCAGCTTGTTCGCGGTAAGCTCCTACAATGAGCAGTTCTTC.

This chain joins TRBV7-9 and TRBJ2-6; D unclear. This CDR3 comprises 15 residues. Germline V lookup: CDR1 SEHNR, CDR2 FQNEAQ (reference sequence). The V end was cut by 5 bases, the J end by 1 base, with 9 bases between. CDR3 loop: CASSRKGSGANVLTF. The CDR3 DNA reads TGTGCCAGCAGCCGCAAAGGTTCTGGGGCCAACGTCCTGACTTTC.

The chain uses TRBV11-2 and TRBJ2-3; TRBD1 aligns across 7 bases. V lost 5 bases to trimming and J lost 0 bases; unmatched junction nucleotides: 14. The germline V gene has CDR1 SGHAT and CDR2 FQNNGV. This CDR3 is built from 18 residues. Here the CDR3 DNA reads TGTGCCAGCAGCCCTTTCCCACAGGGGCAGCCGAGCACAGATACGCAGTATTTT. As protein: CASSPFPQGQPSTDTQYF.

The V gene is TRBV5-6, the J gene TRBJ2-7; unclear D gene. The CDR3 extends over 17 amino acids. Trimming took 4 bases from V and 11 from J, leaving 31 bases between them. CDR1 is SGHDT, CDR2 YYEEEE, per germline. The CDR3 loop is CASSTTLGERPNTRKYF. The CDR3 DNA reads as TGTGCCAGCAGCACAACGCTGGGTGAAAGGCCTAACACCAGGAAGTACTTC. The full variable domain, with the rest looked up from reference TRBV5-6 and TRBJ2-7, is DAGVTQSPTHLIKTRGQQVTLRCSPKSGHDTVSWYQQALGQGPQFIFQYYEEEERQRGNFPDRFSGHQFPNYSSELNVNALLLGDSALYLCASSTTLGERPNTRKYFGPGTRLTVT.